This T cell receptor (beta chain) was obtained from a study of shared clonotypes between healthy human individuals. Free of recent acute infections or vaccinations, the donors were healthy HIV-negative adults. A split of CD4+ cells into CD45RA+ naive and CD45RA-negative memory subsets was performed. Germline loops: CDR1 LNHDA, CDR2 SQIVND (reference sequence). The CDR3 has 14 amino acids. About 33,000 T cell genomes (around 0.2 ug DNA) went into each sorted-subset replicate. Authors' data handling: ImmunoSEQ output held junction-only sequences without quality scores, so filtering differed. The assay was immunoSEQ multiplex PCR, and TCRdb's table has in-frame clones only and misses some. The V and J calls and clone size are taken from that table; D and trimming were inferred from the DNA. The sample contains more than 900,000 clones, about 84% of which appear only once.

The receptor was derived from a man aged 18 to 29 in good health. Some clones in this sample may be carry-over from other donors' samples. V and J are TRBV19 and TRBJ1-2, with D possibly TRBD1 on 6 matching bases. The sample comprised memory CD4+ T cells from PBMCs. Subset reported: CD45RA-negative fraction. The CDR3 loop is CATLGRGPYGGYTF. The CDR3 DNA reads TGTGCAACCCTCGGCCGGGGGCCCTACGGTGGCTACACCTTC.